These T cell receptor beta chains were read from a single sample in a study of persistence of HIV-infected CD4 T cells. These receptors have no known antigen. Profiled with immunoSEQ multiplex PCR; TCRdb holds only in-frame clones, not every one. The sample shows some 58,000 clones, under 80% of them seen only once. This material consisted of CD4+ T cells sorted from PBMCs after 18-hour stimulation, taken from a patient who received antiretroviral therapy. The receptors shown here come from an adult man with HIV who was CMV-seropositive. The CDR3 runs from the conserved cysteine through the conserved F or W. D genes are given only for firm matches. Clone size is given for some rows only: seen once, a few or many times, or a class if the clone is expanded.

d_call,clone_size,j_call,v_call,cdr3_aa
NA,NA,TRBJ2-5,TRBV10-3,CAISERQTQYF
TRBD1,NA,TRBJ2-1,TRBV5-1,CASSPGQGDNEQFF
NA,NA,TRBJ2-7,TRBV5-5,CASSPFGLSYEQYF
TRBD2,NA,TRBJ2-1,TRBV11-2,CASSFLAGGYYNEQFF
TRBD2,NA,TRBJ2-3,TRBV4-1,CASSQGRAGGQDTQYF
NA,NA,TRBJ2-2,TRBV2,CASSRVTGELFF
NA,NA,TRBJ1-5,TRBV6-6,CASIGQNSNQPQHF
NA,NA,TRBJ2-7,TRBV7-9,CASSLERTAWYF
TRBD2,once,TRBJ2-3,TRBV5-1,CASSLSGVMTDTQYF
TRBD1,once,TRBJ1-5,TRBV9,CASSVTGVAGQPQHF
NA,NA,TRBJ2-3,TRBV6-1,CASSEFKGTDTQYF
NA,NA,TRBJ2-6,TRBV2,CASNVRGTGANVLTF
NA,NA,TRBJ1-5,TRBV9,CASSATGQNQPQHF
NA,NA,TRBJ1-5,TRBV27,CASSSLKGDSNQPQHF